The 20 T cell receptor beta chains reported below all come from one sample, sequenced in a study of T cells expressing NK-cell markers. For each CDR3 protein, TCRdb gives one entry from its re-call of the 5' RACE reads, without DNA. The sample's table shows about 260,000 distinct CDR3 sequences. The sequencing sample was made of blood T cells: a sorted CD56 or NKG2C T cell subset, CD4+ or CD8+ T cells, or bulk PBMC T cells (not recorded which). The receptor set was obtained from a man aged 18 to 29 in good health.

V is TRBV10-3 and J is TRBJ1-5; TCRdb designates TRBD1, a call that cannot be tested without DNA. This CDR3 has 16 amino acids. Germline CDR1 ENHRY, CDR2 SYGVKD. The chain's CDR3 is CAISEGGQLSNQPQHF.

This chain uses TRBV5-6 with TRBJ2-7; TCRdb selects TRBD2, and the lack of DNA leaves this call unchecked. CDR1 is SGHDT and CDR2 is YYEEEE in the germline V gene. The CDR3 runs to 15 residues. CDR3 protein: CASSLLGPSLYEQYF.

This sequence joins TRBV11-2 and TRBJ2-2; TCRdb reports TRBD1, a call that lacks DNA to check it against. The CDR3 totals 14 residues. The V gene's germline CDR1 is SGHAT and CDR2 FQNNGV. The CDR3 here is CASSWAANTGELFF. The complete variable domain, with remaining parts taken from reference TRBV11-2 and TRBJ2-2, reads EAGVAQSPRYKIIEKRQSVAFWCNPISGHATLYWYQQILGQGPKLLIQFQNNGVVDDSQLPKDRFSAERLKGVDSTLKIQPAKLEDSAVYLCASSWAANTGELFFGEGSRLTVL.

V usage is TRBV29-1 and J usage is TRBJ1-1; TCRdb's D call of TRBD1 is untestable without DNA. Looked up from germline, CDR1 is SQVTM and CDR2 is ANQGSEA. The CDR3 contains 13 residues. The CDR3 loop is CSVDQGKGTEAFF.

The genes are TRBV3-1 and TRBJ2-1. CDR1 is LGHDT and CDR2 is YNNKEL in the germline V gene (reference sequence). This CDR3 has 14 residues. The CDR3 loop reads CASRSDVRHNEQFF.

The chain carries TRBV7-2 and TRBJ2-1; TCRdb outputs TRBD2, but without DNA this stays unchecked. Germline V CDR1 and CDR2: SGHTA, FQGNSA. The CDR3 length is 12 residues. CDR3 amino acids: CASSRDGREQFF.

The chain uses TRBV5-5 and TRBJ2-3; there is no DNA to check the TCRdb D call of TRBD2. This CDR3 region has 18 residues. The germline CDR1 and CDR2 sequences are SGHKS and YYEKEE (reference sequence). The CDR3 reads CASSLGIRTSGDTDTQYF.

CDR3 amino acids: CASSISGSSEQFF. The chain is built from TRBV7-7 and TRBJ2-1; with no DNA, the TCRdb D assignment of TRBD2 cannot be verified. The CDR3 is 13 amino acids. Germline V gene lookup returns CDR1 SSHAT and CDR2 FNYEAQ (reference sequence).

The CDR3: CASSSVSLSSYNEQFF. This chain uses TRBV5-1 with TRBJ2-1. The CDR3 spans 16 residues. The germline V gene encodes CDR1 SGHRS and CDR2 YFSETQ. Full variable domain (missing parts from reference TRBV5-1 and TRBJ2-1): KAGVTQTPRYLIKTRGQQVTLSCSPISGHRSVSWYQQTPGQGLQFLFEYFSETQRNKGNFPGRFSGRQFSNSRSEMNVSTLELGDSALYLCASSSVSLSSYNEQFFGPGTRLTVL.

V is TRBV7-7 and J is TRBJ2-2; TCRdb outputs TRBD2, but without DNA this stays unchecked. The CDR3 runs to 19 residues. In germline, CDR1 is SSHAT, CDR2 FNYEAQ (reference sequence). The CDR3 sequence: CASSSRRSGPGMNTGELFF.

V usage is TRBV10-3 and J usage is TRBJ2-2; TCRdb calls TRBD1, which cannot be checked without DNA. Germline V CDR1 and CDR2: ENHRY, SYGVKD. The CDR3 loop spans 15 amino acids. The CDR3 sequence: CAISPQGPDTGELFF.

V usage is TRBV18 and J usage is TRBJ2-7; TCRdb designates TRBD1, a call that cannot be tested without DNA. Germline values: CDR1 KGHSH, CDR2 LQKENI. The length of the CDR3 is 14 residues. The CDR3 loop reads CASSPPLGPYEQYF.

This chain joins TRBV4-2 and TRBJ2-3; TCRdb's D call, TRBD2, is unchecked because there is no DNA. The germline gives CDR1 LGHNA, CDR2 YNFKEQ. CDR3 length equals 16 residues. This CDR3 reads CASSHRELAGGGTQYF.

The V gene is TRBV11-2, the J gene TRBJ1-2; the D gene TCRdb calls, TRBD1, cannot be checked with no DNA. The CDR3 sequence is 14 residues long. Germline loops: CDR1 SGHAT, CDR2 FQNNGV. The CDR3 loop is CASSLEPGDGGYTF. The entire variable domain, with the rest obtained from reference TRBV11-2 and TRBJ1-2, is as follows: EAGVAQSPRYKIIEKRQSVAFWCNPISGHATLYWYQQILGQGPKLLIQFQNNGVVDDSQLPKDRFSAERLKGVDSTLKIQPAKLEDSAVYLCASSLEPGDGGYTFGSGTRLTVV.

This rearrangement joins TRBV12-3 or TRBV12-4 to TRBJ1-1; the TCRdb D gene call, TRBD1, has no DNA to confirm it. CDR3 length: 14 amino acids. CDR3 residues: CASSAGGANTEAFF.

The V gene is TRBV7-2, the J gene TRBJ1-2; the TCRdb D gene call, TRBD1, has no DNA to confirm it. Germline V gene sequence: CDR1 SGHTA, CDR2 FQGNSA. The CDR3 length is 15 residues. This chain's CDR3 is CASSLGAPASYGYTF. Full variable domain (rest looked up from reference TRBV7-2 and TRBJ1-2): GAGVSQSPSNKVTEKGKDVELRCDPISGHTALYWYRQSLGQGLEFLIYFQGNSAPDKSGLPSDRFSAERTGGSVSTLTIQRTQQEDSAVYLCASSLGAPASYGYTFGSGTRLTVV.

This CDR3 reads CASSLEGADTDTQYF. The chain recombines TRBV5-1 with TRBJ2-3; TCRdb lists TRBD1, though no DNA is available to test this call. Germline assignment: CDR1 SGHRS and CDR2 YFSETQ. The CDR3 runs to 15 residues.

V and J are TRBV18 and TRBJ1-2. The CDR3 is made up of 14 amino acids. CDR1 is KGHSH and CDR2 is LQKENI in the germline V gene. The CDR3 region is CASSPNQSIYGYTF. The variable domain in full, with the rest retrieved from reference TRBV18 and TRBJ1-2, is NAGVMQNPRHLVRRRGQEARLRCSPMKGHSHVYWYRQLPEEGLKFMVYLQKENIIDESGMPKERFSAEFPKEGPSILRIQQVVRGDSAAYFCASSPNQSIYGYTFGSGTRLTVV.

The chain recombines TRBV6-1 with TRBJ1-6; TCRdb outputs TRBD1, but without DNA this stays unchecked. CDR1 is MNHNS and CDR2 is SASEGT in the germline V gene. The CDR3 runs to 15 residues. CDR3 amino acids: CASRPGTGYNSPLHF.

V gene TRBV18 combines with J gene TRBJ2-5. Germline V gene lookup returns CDR1 KGHSH and CDR2 LQKENI. This CDR3 region has 14 residues. CDR3 residues: CASSPLNGKETQYF.